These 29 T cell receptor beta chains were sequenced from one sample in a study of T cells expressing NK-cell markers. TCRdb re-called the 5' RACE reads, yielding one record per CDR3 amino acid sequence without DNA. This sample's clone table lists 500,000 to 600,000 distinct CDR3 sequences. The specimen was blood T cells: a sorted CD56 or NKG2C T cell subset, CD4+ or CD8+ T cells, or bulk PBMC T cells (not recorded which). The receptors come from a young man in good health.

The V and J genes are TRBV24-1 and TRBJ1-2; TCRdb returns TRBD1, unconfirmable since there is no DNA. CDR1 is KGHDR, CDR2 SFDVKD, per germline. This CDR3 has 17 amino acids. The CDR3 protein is CATSDTGTGAIYGSYTF.

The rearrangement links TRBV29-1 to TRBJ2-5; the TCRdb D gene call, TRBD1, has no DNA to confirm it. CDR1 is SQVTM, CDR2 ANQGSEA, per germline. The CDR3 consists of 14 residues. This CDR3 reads CSVAPGHRQETQYF.

CDR3 region: CASSLGSTGNTQYF. The chain uses TRBV7-2 and TRBJ2-3; no DNA is available, so the TRBD1 call from TCRdb remains unchecked. This CDR3 has 14 residues. Germline assignment: CDR1 SGHTA and CDR2 FQGNSA.

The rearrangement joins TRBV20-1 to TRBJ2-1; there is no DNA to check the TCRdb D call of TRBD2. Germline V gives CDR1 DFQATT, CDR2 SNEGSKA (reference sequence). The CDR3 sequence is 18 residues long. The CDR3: CSARDLRLAGLSRGEQFF.

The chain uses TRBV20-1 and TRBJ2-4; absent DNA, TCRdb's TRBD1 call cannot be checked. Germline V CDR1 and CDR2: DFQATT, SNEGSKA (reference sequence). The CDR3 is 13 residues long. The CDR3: CSARGPEVNIQYF.

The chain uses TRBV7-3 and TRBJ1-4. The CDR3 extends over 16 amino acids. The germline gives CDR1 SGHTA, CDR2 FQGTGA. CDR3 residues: CASSSGRAFSNEKLFF.

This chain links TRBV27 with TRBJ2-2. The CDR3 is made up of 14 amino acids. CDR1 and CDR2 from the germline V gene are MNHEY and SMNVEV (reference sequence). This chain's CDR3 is CASSLSHRNGELFF.

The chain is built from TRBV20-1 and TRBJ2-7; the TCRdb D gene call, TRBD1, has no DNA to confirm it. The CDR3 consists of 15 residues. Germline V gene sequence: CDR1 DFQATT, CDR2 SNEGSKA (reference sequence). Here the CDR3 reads CSARPPGGSSYEQYF.

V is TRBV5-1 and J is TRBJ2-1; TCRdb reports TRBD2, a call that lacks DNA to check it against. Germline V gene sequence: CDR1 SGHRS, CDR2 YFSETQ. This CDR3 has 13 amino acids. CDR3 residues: CASSSGLDNEQFF.

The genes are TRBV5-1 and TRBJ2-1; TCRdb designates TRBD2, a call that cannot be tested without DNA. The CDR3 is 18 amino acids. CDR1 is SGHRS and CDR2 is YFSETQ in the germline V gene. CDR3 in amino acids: CASSPGLSGHFSYNEQFF.

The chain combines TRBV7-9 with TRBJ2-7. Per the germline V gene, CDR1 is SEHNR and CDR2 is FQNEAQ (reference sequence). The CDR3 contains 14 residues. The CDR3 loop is CASSSSGSGYEQYF.

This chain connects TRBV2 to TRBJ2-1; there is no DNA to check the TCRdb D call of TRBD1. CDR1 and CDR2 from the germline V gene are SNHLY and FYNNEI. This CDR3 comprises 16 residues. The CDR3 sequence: CASSEISLQGAVEQFF.

The CDR3: CASRRVSYNEQFF. V and J are TRBV2 and TRBJ2-1. The CDR3 spans 13 residues. The V gene's germline CDR1 is SNHLY and CDR2 FYNNEI.

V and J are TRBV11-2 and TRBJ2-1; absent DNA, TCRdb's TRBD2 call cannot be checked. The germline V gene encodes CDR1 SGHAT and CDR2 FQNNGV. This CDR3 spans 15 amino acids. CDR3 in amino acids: CASSLRGGRDDEQFF.

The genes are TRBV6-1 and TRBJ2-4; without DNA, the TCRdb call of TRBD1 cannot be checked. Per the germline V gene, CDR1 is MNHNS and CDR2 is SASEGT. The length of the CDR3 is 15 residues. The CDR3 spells CASAPRGLAKNIQYF.

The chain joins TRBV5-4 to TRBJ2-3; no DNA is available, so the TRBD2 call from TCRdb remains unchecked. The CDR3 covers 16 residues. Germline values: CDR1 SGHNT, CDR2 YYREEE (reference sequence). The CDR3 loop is CASSLGQGPITDTQYF.

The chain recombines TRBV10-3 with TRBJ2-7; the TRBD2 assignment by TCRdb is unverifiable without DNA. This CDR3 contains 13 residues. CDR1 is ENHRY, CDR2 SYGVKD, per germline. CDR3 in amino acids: CAISAPGGNEQYF.

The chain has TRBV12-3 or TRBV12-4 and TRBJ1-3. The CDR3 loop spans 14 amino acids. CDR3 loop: CASSPRVAGNTIYF.

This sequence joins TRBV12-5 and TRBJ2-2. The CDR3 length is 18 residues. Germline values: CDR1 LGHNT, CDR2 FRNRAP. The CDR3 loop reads CASGLVLFIDTNTGELFF.

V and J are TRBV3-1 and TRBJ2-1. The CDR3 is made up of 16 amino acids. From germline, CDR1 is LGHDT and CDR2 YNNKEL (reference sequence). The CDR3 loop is CASSRTAAKSMNEQFF.

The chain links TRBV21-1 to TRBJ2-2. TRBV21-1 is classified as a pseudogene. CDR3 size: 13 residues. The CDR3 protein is CASSGRRRGSCFF.

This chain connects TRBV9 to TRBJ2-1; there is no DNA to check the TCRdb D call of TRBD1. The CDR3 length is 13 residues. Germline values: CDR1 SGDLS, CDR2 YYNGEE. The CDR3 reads CASSHPGSNEQFF.

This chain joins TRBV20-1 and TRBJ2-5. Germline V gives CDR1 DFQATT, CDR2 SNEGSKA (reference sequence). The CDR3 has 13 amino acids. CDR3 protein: CSAPTTHQETQYF.

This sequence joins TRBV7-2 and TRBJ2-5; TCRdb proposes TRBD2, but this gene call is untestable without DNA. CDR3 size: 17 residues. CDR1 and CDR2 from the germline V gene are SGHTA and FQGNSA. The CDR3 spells CASSYGTSVNTGETQYF. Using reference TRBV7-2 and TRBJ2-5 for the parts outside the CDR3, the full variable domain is GAGVSQSPSNKVTEKGKDVELRCDPISGHTALYWYRQSLGQGLEFLIYFQGNSAPDKSGLPSDRFSAERTGGSVSTLTIQRTQQEDSAVYLCASSYGTSVNTGETQYFGPGTRLLVL.

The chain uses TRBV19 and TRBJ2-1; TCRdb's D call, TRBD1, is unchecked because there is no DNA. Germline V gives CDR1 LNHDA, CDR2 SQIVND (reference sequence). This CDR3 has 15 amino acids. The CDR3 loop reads CASVPTWSSYNEQFF. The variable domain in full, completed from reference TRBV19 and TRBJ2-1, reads DGGITQSPKYLFRKEGQNVTLSCEQNLNHDAMYWYRQDPGQGLRLIYYSQIVNDFQKGDIAEGYSVSREKKESFPLTVTSAQKNPTAFYLCASVPTWSSYNEQFFGPGTRLTVL.

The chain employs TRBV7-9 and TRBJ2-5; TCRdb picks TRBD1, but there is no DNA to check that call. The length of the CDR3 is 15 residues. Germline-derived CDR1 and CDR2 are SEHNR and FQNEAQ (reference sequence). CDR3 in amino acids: CASSSIAGASETQYF. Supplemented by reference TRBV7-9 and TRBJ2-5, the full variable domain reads DTGVSQNPRHKITKRGQNVTFRCDPISEHNRLYWYRQTLGQGPEFLTYFQNEAQLEKSRLLSDRFSAERPKGSFSTLEIQRTEQGDSAMYLCASSSIAGASETQYFGPGTRLLVL.

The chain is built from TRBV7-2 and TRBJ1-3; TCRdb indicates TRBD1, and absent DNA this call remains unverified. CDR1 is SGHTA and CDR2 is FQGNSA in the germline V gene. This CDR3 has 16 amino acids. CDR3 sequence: CASRRDRGTSGNTIYF.

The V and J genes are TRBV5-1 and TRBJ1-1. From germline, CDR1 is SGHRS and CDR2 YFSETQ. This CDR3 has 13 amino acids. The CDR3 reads CASSFGGGTEAFF.

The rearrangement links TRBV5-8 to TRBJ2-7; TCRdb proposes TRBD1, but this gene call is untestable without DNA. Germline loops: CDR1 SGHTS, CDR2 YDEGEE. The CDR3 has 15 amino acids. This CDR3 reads CASREPGRTSYEQYF.